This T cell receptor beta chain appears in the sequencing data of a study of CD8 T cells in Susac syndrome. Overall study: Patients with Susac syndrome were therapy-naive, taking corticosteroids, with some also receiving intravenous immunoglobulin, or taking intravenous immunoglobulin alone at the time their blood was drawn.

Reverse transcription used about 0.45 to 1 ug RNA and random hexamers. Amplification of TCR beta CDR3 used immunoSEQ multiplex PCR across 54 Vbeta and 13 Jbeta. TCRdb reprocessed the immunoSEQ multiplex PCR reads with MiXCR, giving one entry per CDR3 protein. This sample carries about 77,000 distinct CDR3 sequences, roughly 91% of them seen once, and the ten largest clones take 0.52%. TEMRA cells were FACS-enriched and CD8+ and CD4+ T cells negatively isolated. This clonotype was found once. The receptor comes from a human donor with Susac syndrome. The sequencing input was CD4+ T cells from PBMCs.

The CDR3 coding sequence is TGTGCCAGCAGTACGGACCCTTACGAGCAGTACTTC. Translating gives CASSTDPYEQYF. This chain joins TRBV6-5 and TRBJ2-7; D is ambiguous. CDR1 is MNHEY, CDR2 SVGAGI, per germline. Trimming shortened V by 5 bases and J by 4 bases, and 9 bases separated the two germline ends. The CDR3 runs 12 residues.